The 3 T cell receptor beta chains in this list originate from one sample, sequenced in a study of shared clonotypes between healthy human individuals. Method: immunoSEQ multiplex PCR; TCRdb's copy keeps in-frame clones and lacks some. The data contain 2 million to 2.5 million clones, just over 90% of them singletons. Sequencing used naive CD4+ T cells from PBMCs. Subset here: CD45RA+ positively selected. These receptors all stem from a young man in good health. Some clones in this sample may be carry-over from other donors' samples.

Here the CDR3 reads CASRGGALVASSKAGGYEQYF. DNA of the CDR3: TGTGCCAGCAGAGGGGGAGCCCTTGTAGCTAGCTCAAAAGCTGGGGGTTACGAGCAGTACTTC. The rearrangement joins TRBV28 to TRBJ2-7; D perhaps matches TRBD1 (6 bases). CDR3 length: 21 amino acids. The V gene's germline CDR1 is MDHEN and CDR2 SYDVKM. The V end was cut by 6 bases, the J end by 4 bases, with 37 bases between.

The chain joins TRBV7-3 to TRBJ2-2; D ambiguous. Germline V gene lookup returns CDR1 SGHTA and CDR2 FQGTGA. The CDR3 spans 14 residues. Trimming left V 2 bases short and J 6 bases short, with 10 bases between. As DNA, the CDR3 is TGTGCCAGCAGCTTATCGACTTTCTCCGGGGAGCTGTTTTTT. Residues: CASSLSTFSGELFF. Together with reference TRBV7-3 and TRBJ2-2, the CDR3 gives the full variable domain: GAGVSQTPSNKVTEKGKYVELRCDPISGHTALYWYRQSLGQGPEFLIYFQGTGAADDSGLPNDRFFAVRPEGSVSTLKIQRTERGDSAVYLCASSLSTFSGELFFGEGSRLTVL.

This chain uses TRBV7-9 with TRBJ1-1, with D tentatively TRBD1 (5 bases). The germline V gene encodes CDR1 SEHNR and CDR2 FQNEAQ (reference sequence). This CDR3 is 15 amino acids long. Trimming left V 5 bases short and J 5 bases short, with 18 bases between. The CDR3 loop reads CASSPGPVGGTEAFF. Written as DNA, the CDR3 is TGTGCCAGCAGCCCAGGACCGGTTGGGGGGACTGAAGCTTTCTTT.